A single sample gave rise to the 27 T cell receptor beta chains below, sequenced in a study of blood T cell repertoires in COVID-19. Some clones are missing from TCRdb's copy, which holds only in-frame ones; the method was immunoSEQ multiplex PCR. Of some 250,000 clones listed, about 86% were seen once; the top ten hold 6.2%. Sequencing was carried out using peripheral blood. The receptors originated from a man aged 55 to 70 with acute or convalescent COVID-19.

The rearrangement links TRBV6-6 to TRBJ1-1; 8 positions agree with TRBD1. The CDR3 runs to 13 residues. The V segment lost 6 bases and the J segment 8 bases; nucleotides outside the gene matches: 8. Germline lookup yields CDR1 MNHNY and CDR2 SVGAGI (reference sequence). Here the CDR3 reads CASRGQGRGEAFF. CDR3 coding DNA: TGTGCCAGCAGAGGACAGGGAAGGGGGGAAGCTTTCTTT.

V is TRBV27 and J is TRBJ2-7; D gene ambiguous. Germline V gene data show CDR1 as MNHEY and CDR2 as SMNVEV (reference sequence). Between the trimmed V and J ends, which lost 2 bases and 1 base, there was a span of 6 bases. This CDR3 is 13 amino acids long. The CDR3: CASSLGQSYEQYF. The CDR3 DNA is TGTGCCAGCAGTTTAGGCCAGTCCTACGAGCAGTACTTC.

On this clone: Distinct nucleotide sequences in the sample also encode this CDR3. The rearrangement uses TRBV5-6 and TRBJ2-2; 8 bases are a match to TRBD1. Per the germline V gene, CDR1 is SGHDT and CDR2 is YYEEEE. The CDR3 consists of 16 residues. V dropped 1 base and J dropped 4; count of bases not matched to a gene: 6. The CDR3 DNA reads as TGTGCCAGCAGCTTGCGGCAGGGGGCTAGCACCGGGGAGCTGTTTTTT. As protein: CASSLRQGASTGELFF.

This clone was detected only once. V is TRBV7-2 and J is TRBJ2-5; 10 bases are shared with TRBD2. This CDR3 is built from 14 residues. CDR1 SGHTA and CDR2 FQGNSA come from the germline V gene. Trimming cost V 5 bases and J 5 bases; bases outside gene matches: 5. The CDR3 is CASSKSGRGETQYF. As DNA, the CDR3 is TGTGCCAGCAGCAAGAGCGGGAGGGGGGAGACCCAGTACTTC.

The V gene is TRBV30, the J gene TRBJ1-6, with D tentatively TRBD1 (5 bases). The V gene lost 2 bases and the J gene lost 18 bases, with 14 bases spanning the gap. The CDR3 is made up of 11 amino acids. Germline V gene sequence: CDR1 GTSNPN, CDR2 SVGIG (reference sequence). As DNA, the CDR3 is TGTGCCTGGAGTCCCGGGAGGGGCCACCACTTT. Translation: CAWSPGRGHHF.

This rearrangement joins TRBV4-3 to TRBJ1-1, with D possibly matching TRBD1 (5 bases). The ends were cut back, 3 bases at V and 0 bases at J, with 17 bases in the middle. Germline lookup yields CDR1 LGHNA and CDR2 YSLEER. The CDR3 is 17 residues long. The CDR3 protein is CASSHVLSGLLNTEAFF. The CDR3 region has the DNA TGCGCCAGCAGCCATGTGCTCTCAGGGTTGCTGAACACTGAAGCTTTCTTT.

The chain couples TRBV6-2 or TRBV6-3 to TRBJ1-6, with 7 bases fitting TRBD1. The ends lost 5 bases at V and 11 bases at J; junction bases unmatched: 9. The CDR3 contains 14 residues. Per germline, CDR1 MNHEY and CDR2 SVGEGT. The CDR3 is CASSRRDRRTPLHF. CDR3 nucleotide sequence: TGTGCCAGCAGTCGCCGGGACAGACGGACACCCCTCCACTTT.

The chain recombines TRBV30 with TRBJ2-7; tentative D call: TRBD2 (5 bases). The CDR3 extends over 13 amino acids. Trimming shortened V by 2 bases and J by 3 bases, and 11 bases separated the two germline ends. Germline assignment: CDR1 GTSNPN and CDR2 SVGIG (reference sequence). The CDR3 is CAWSSQTIYEQYF. The CDR3 DNA follows: TGTGCCTGGAGTTCGCAGACTATCTACGAGCAGTACTTC. The full variable domain, with the rest looked up from reference TRBV30 and TRBJ2-7, is SQTIHQWPATLVQPVGSPLSLECTVEGTSNPNLYWYRQAAGRGLQLLFYSVGIGQISSEVPQNLSASRPQDRQFILSSKKLLLSDSGFYLCAWSSQTIYEQYFGPGTRLTVT.

The chain has TRBV5-6 and TRBJ1-4; D is ambiguous. CDR3 size: 14 residues. Germline V gives CDR1 SGHDT, CDR2 YYEEEE. Trimming cost V 4 bases and J 8 bases, with 15 bases left between them. CDR3 amino acids: CASSETRVGEKLFF. In nucleotides, the CDR3 is TGTGCCAGCAGCGAGACCCGGGTCGGGGAAAAACTGTTTTTT.

The CDR3 loop is CASSQGQRESNEQFF. The CDR3 DNA follows: TGCGCCAGCAGCCAAGGCCAGCGGGAGTCAAATGAGCAGTTCTTC. The V gene is TRBV4-1, the J gene TRBJ2-1, with TRBD2 identical over 8 bases. Germline V gives CDR1 MGHRA, CDR2 YSYEKL. V dropped 1 base and J dropped 7; count of bases not matched to a gene: 6. This CDR3 has 15 residues.

CDR3 protein: CASDPGQGVVVSYNEQFF. The CDR3 region has the DNA TGCGCCAGCGATCCGGGACAGGGGGTAGTGGTCTCCTACAATGAGCAGTTCTTC. The J gene is TRBJ2-1, the V gene TRBV5-1, with 11 bases that match TRBD1. Losses at the gene ends were 7 bases for V and 0 bases for J; bases not matched to a gene: 12. CDR3 length equals 18 residues. Germline assignment: CDR1 SGHRS and CDR2 YFSETQ.

The rearrangement joins TRBV28 to TRBJ1-1, with a possible D match to TRBD1 (6 bases). Germline CDR1 MDHEN, CDR2 SYDVKM. This CDR3 contains 16 residues. The V end lost 6 bases, the J end lost 3 bases, and 20 bases lay between the germline ends. The chain's CDR3 is CASSSIRGTKDTEAFF. The CDR3 DNA reads TGTGCCAGCAGCTCAATAAGGGGGACAAAGGACACTGAAGCTTTCTTT.

The rearrangement links TRBV19 to TRBJ2-2; 7 positions agree with TRBD1. The trim removed 5 bases at V and 4 bases at J, leaving 7 bases unmatched. Germline CDR1 is LNHDA and CDR2 is SQIVND (reference sequence). The length of the CDR3 is 15 residues. As DNA, the CDR3 is TGTGCCAGTAGTCTAACAGGGGTCCTCACCGGGGAGCTGTTTTTT. It specifies CASSLTGVLTGELFF.

The CDR3 region is CASSLIAGAAGGSYTF. The DNA for the CDR3 is TGTGCCAGCAGTTTAATTGCAGGGGCCGCGGGGGGGAGCTACACCTTC. V gene TRBV27 combines with J gene TRBJ1-2, with D maybe TRBD1 (6 bases). The CDR3 extends over 16 amino acids. Per germline, CDR1 MNHEY and CDR2 SMNVEV (reference sequence). V lost 2 bases and J lost 9, with 22 bases in between.

About this clone itself: The germline gene is not matched at one end of the junction; a read error may be the cause. The rearrangement joins TRBV7-9 to TRBJ2-7; 9 bases are shared with TRBD1. CDR1 and CDR2 from the germline V gene are SEHNR and FQNEAQ (reference sequence). This CDR3 spans 15 amino acids. This chain's CDR3 is CASSVADRGPREQYF. In nucleotides, the CDR3 is TGTGCCAGCAGCGTAGCGGACAGGGGCCCCCGCGAGCAGTACTTC.

This chain connects TRBV27 to TRBJ2-7; 8 bases fit TRBD1. The CDR3 runs to 15 residues. Losses at the gene ends were 4 bases for V and 0 bases for J; bases not matched to a gene: 5. Germline V gives CDR1 MNHEY, CDR2 SMNVEV (reference sequence). The CDR3 DNA follows: TGTGCCAGCAGTTCCGGACAGGGAAACTCCTACGAGCAGTACTTC. Its protein is CASSSGQGNSYEQYF.

The chain joins TRBV6-4 to TRBJ1-1; 10 nucleotides agree with TRBD1. The CDR3 has 14 amino acids. V gave up 4 bases and J gave up 5 bases; unmatched junction bases: 4. Per germline, CDR1 MRHNA and CDR2 SNTAGT. This CDR3 is CASSVDRGRTEAFF. The CDR3 coding sequence is TGTGCCAGCAGTGTAGACAGGGGGCGGACTGAAGCTTTCTTT.

This rearrangement joins TRBV6-6 to TRBJ1-1, with 12 nucleotides matching TRBD1. The CDR3 is 17 amino acids. CDR1 and CDR2 (germline): MNHNY, SVGAGI (reference sequence). V shed 5 bases, J shed 1 base, and the junction held 8 bases outside the gene matches. The CDR3: CASSLLPGQGANTEAFF. The CDR3 DNA is TGTGCCAGCAGTCTACTTCCGGGACAGGGGGCGAACACTGAAGCTTTCTTT.

J is TRBJ1-2 and V is TRBV5-5; a possible D gene is TRBD1 (6 bases). Trimming pared 0 bases from V and 5 bases from J, leaving 11 bases between. Germline assignment: CDR1 SGHKS and CDR2 YYEKEE (reference sequence). This CDR3 is 14 amino acids long. The CDR3 nucleotides are TGTGCCAGCAGCTTGGCGGGGAGGGGGTATGGCTACACCTTC. This gives the protein CASSLAGRGYGYTF.

V gene TRBV5-5 combines with J gene TRBJ2-2, with 12 positions matching TRBD2. V lost 3 bases and J lost 6; bases outside the gene matches: 12. Germline V CDR1 and CDR2: SGHKS, YYEKEE (reference sequence). The CDR3 consists of 18 residues. This chain's CDR3 is CASSWGLAGPGGAGELFF. In DNA form, the CDR3 reads TGTGCCAGCAGCTGGGGACTAGCGGGCCCCGGGGGGGCCGGGGAGCTGTTTTTT.

The chain carries TRBV4-2 and TRBJ2-7; 9 bases are a match to TRBD2. The length of the CDR3 is 17 residues. V trimming: 3 bases; J trimming: 6 bases; junction bases outside the gene matches: 15. The germline CDR1 and CDR2 sequences are LGHNA and YNFKEQ. The CDR3 reads CASSQFTLSSGKIEQYF. CDR3 DNA: TGTGCCAGCAGCCAGTTCACTTTGTCTAGCGGGAAGATCGAGCAGTACTTC.

The chain recombines TRBV28 with TRBJ1-5; weak D call: TRBD1 (5 bases). The germline V gene has CDR1 MDHEN and CDR2 SYDVKM. The CDR3 has 16 residues. V gave up 4 bases and J gave up 0 bases, with 13 bases separating them. CDR3 amino acids: CASSSQVSASNQPQHF. The CDR3 DNA follows: TGTGCCAGCAGTTCACAGGTCTCTGCTAGCAATCAGCCCCAGCATTTT.

This clone was seen a handful of times. The chain has TRBV19 and TRBJ1-1; D is undetermined. The CDR3 contains 12 residues. The V gene lost 8 bases and the J gene lost 0 bases, with 7 bases spanning the gap. Germline CDR1 and CDR2: LNHDA and SQIVND (reference sequence). CDR3: CASFSVNTEAFF. Here the CDR3 DNA reads TGTGCCAGTTTTTCGGTGAACACTGAAGCTTTCTTT.

This clone was counted a few times. V usage is TRBV5-6 and J usage is TRBJ1-2; D remains ambiguous. Looked up from germline, CDR1 is SGHDT and CDR2 is YYEEEE. V dropped 2 bases and J dropped 0 bases, with 8 bases sitting between them. The length of the CDR3 is 14 residues. The CDR3 DNA is TGTGCCAGCAGCTTAATTGAGACTAACTATGGCTACACCTTC. It codes for CASSLIETNYGYTF. The full variable domain, completed using reference TRBV5-6 and TRBJ1-2, is DAGVTQSPTHLIKTRGQQVTLRCSPKSGHDTVSWYQQALGQGPQFIFQYYEEEERQRGNFPDRFSGHQFPNYSSELNVNALLLGDSALYLCASSLIETNYGYTFGSGTRLTVV.

Here the CDR3 DNA reads TGTGCCAGCAGCTTGTCGCACGGCAGGGGGCAAGGAATCTATGGCTACACCTTC. Protein: CASSLSHGRGQGIYGYTF. J is TRBJ1-2 and V is TRBV5-8; 8 bases match TRBD1. After removal of 1 base from V and 4 bases from J, the junction contained 15 bases not matched to a gene. The length of the CDR3 is 18 residues. Germline values: CDR1 SGHTS, CDR2 YDEGEE.

The gene calls are TRBV28 and TRBJ1-2, with 8 positions matching TRBD1. Germline CDR1 reads MDHEN; CDR2 reads SYDVKM. There are 17 residues in the CDR3. Trimming at V came to 9 bases and at J to 4 bases, leaving 19 bases not matched to a gene. CDR3 loop: CASGGAGGDRTPYGYTF. CDR3 DNA sequence: TGTGCCAGTGGAGGGGCAGGGGGCGATAGGACCCCCTATGGCTACACCTTC.

This sequence joins TRBV19 and TRBJ2-7, with D uncertain. V was trimmed by 7 bases and J by 1 base, leaving 11 bases between them. The CDR3 covers 13 residues. The germline V gene encodes CDR1 LNHDA and CDR2 SQIVND (reference sequence). CDR3 bases: TGTGCCAGTAAGGTTTCAGGATCCTACGAGCAGTACTTC. Its translation is CASKVSGSYEQYF.